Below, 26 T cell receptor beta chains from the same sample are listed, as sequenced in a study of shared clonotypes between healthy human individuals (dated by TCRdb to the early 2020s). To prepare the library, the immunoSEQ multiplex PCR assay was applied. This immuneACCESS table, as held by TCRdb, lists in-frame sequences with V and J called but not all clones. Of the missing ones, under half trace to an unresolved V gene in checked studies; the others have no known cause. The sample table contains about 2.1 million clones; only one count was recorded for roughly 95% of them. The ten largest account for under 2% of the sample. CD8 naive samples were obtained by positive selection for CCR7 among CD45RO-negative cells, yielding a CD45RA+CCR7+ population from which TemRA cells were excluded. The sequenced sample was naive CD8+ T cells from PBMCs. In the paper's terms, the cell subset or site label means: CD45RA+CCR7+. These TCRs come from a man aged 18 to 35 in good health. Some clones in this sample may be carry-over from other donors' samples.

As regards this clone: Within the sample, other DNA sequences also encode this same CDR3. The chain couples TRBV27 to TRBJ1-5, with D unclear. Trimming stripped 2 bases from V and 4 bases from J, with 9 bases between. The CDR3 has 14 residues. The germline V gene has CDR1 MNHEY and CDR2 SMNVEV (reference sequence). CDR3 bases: TGTGCCAGCAGTTTACGGTCGGGAAATCAGCCCCAGCATTTT. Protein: CASSLRSGNQPQHF.

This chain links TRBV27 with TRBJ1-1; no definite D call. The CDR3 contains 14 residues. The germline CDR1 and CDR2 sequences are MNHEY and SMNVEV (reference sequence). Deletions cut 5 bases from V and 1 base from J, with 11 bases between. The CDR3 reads CASSPPYRNTEAFF. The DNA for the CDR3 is TGTGCCAGCAGTCCCCCCTACAGGAACACTGAAGCTTTCTTT.

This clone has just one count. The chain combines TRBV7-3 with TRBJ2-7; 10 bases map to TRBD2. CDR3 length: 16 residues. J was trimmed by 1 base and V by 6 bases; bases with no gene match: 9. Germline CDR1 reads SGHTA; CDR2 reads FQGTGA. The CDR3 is CASSMRTSGNSYEQYF. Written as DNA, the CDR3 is TGTGCCAGCAGTATGCGGACTAGCGGCAATTCCTACGAGCAGTACTTC. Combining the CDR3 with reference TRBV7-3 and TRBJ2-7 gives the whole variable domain GAGVSQTPSNKVTEKGKYVELRCDPISGHTALYWYRQSLGQGPEFLIYFQGTGAADDSGLPNDRFFAVRPEGSVSTLKIQRTERGDSAVYLCASSMRTSGNSYEQYFGPGTRLTVT.

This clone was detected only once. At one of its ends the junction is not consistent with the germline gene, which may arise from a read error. CDR3 bases: TGTGCCACCAGTTCGCTAGCGGGATGGTACGAGCAGTACTTC. This codes for CATSSLAGWYEQYF. This rearrangement joins TRBV28 to TRBJ2-7; 9 bases are a match to TRBD2. Per the germline V gene, CDR1 is MDHEN and CDR2 is SYDVKM. This CDR3 region has 14 residues.

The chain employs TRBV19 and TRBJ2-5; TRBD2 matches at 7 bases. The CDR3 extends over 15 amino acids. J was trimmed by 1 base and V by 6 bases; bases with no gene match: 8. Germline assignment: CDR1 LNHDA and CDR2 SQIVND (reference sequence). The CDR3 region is CASSIGLAAQETQYF. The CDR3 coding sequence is TGTGCCAGTAGCATTGGGCTAGCGGCCCAAGAGACCCAGTACTTC.

The CDR3 spells CACPDRGLGYTF. CDR3 DNA sequence: TGTGCCTGTCCCGACAGGGGGCTTGGCTACACCTTC. The rearrangement joins TRBV30 to TRBJ1-2; TRBD1 matches 10 bases. Germline V gene data show CDR1 as GTSNPN and CDR2 as SVGIG (reference sequence). After removal of 6 bases from V and 7 bases from J, the junction contained 5 bases not matched to a gene. The CDR3 spans 12 residues.

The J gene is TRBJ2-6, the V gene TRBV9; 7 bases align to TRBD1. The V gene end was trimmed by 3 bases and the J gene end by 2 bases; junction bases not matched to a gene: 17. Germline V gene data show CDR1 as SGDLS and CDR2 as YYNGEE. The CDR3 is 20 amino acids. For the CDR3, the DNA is TGTGCCAGCAGCGCTCCCGGTGGACGACAGGGAACGGCTGGGGCCAACGTCCTGACTTTC. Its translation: CASSAPGGRQGTAGANVLTF.

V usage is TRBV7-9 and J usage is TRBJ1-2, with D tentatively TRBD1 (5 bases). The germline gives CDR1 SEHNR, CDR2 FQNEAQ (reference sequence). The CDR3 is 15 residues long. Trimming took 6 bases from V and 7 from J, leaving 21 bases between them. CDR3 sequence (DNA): TGTGCCAGCAGTCAGAGCCGGGACGGGGTGCGTGGCTACACCTTC. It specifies CASSQSRDGVRGYTF.

This chain's CDR3 is CSVFGTEDSQETQYF. CDR3 coding DNA: TGCAGCGTCTTCGGGACAGAGGATTCTCAAGAGACCCAGTACTTC. This sequence joins TRBV29-1 and TRBJ2-5; 7 bases are a match to TRBD1. The CDR3 totals 15 residues. With V trimmed by 6 bases and J by 2 bases, 12 bases remained unmatched. Germline loops: CDR1 SQVTM, CDR2 ANQGSEA.

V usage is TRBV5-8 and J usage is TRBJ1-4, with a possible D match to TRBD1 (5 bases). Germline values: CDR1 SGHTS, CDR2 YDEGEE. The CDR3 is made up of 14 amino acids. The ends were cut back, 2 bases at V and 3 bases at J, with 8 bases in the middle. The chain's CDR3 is CASSFRGPNEKLFF. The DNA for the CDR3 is TGTGCCAGCAGCTTCCGGGGCCCTAATGAAAAACTGTTTTTT.

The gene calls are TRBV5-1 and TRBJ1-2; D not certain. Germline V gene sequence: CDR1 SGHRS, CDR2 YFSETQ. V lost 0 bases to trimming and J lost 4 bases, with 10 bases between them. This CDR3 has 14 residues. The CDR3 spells CASSLAGDSYGYTF. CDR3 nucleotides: TGCGCCAGCAGCTTGGCTGGGGATTCCTATGGCTACACCTTC.

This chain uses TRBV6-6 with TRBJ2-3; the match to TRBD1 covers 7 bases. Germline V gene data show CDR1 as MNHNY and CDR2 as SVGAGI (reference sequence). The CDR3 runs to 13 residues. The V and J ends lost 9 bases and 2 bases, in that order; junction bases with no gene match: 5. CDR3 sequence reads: CASEGAYTDTQYF. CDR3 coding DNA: TGTGCCAGTGAGGGGGCGTACACAGATACGCAGTATTTT.

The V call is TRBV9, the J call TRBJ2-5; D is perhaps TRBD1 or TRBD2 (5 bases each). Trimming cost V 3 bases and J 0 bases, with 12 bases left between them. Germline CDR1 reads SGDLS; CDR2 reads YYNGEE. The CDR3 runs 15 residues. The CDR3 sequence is CASSAGTANQETQYF. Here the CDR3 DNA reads TGTGCCAGCAGCGCCGGGACGGCCAACCAAGAGACCCAGTACTTC. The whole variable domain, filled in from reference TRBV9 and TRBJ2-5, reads DSGVTQTPKHLITATGQRVTLRCSPRSGDLSVYWYQQSLDQGLQFLIQYYNGEERAKGNILERFSAQQFPDLHSELNLSSLELGDSALYFCASSAGTANQETQYFGPGTRLLVL.

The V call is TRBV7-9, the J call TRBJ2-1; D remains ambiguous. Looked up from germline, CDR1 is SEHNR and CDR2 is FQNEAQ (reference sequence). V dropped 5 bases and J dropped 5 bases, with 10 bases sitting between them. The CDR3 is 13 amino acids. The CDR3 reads CASSLETHNEQFF. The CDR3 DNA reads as TGTGCCAGCAGCCTCGAGACCCACAATGAGCAGTTCTTC. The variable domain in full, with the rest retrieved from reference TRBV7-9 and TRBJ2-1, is DTGVSQNPRHKITKRGQNVTFRCDPISEHNRLYWYRQTLGQGPEFLTYFQNEAQLEKSRLLSDRFSAERPKGSFSTLEIQRTEQGDSAMYLCASSLETHNEQFFGPGTRLTVL.

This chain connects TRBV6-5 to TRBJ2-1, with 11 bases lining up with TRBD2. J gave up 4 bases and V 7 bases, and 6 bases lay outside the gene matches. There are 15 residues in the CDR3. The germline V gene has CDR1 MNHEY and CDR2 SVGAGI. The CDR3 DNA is TGTGCCAGCATGCCTCGGACTAGCGGGTACAATGAGCAGTTCTTC. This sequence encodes CASMPRTSGYNEQFF.

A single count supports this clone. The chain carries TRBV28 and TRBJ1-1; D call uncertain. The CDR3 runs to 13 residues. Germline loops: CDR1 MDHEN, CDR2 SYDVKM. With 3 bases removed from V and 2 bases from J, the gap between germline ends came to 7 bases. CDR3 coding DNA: TGTGCCAGCAGTTTTTTCCCCAACACTGAAGCTTTCTTT. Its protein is CASSFFPNTEAFF.

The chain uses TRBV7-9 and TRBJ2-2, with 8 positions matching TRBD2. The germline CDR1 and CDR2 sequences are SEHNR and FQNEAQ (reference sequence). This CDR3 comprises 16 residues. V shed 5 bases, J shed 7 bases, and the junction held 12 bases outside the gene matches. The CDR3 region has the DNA TGTGCCAGCAGCCCGCGGCTAGCGGGTAGGGGCGGGGAGCTGTTTTTT. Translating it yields CASSPRLAGRGGELFF. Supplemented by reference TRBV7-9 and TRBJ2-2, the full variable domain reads DTGVSQNPRHKITKRGQNVTFRCDPISEHNRLYWYRQTLGQGPEFLTYFQNEAQLEKSRLLSDRFSAERPKGSFSTLEIQRTEQGDSAMYLCASSPRLAGRGGELFFGEGSRLTVL.

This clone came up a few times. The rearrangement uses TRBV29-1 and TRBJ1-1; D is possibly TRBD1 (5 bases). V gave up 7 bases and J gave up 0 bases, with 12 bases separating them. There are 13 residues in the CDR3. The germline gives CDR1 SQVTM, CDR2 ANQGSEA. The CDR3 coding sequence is TGCAGCGCTTTGGGGGACCTGAACACTGAAGCTTTCTTT. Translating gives CSALGDLNTEAFF.

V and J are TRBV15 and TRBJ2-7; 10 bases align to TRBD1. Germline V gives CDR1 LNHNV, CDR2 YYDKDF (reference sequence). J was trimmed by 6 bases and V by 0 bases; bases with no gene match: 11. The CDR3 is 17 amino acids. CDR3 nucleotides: TGTGCCACCAGCAGAGATATAAGTCGACAGGGGGCGGCCGAGCAGTACTTC. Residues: CATSRDISRQGAAEQYF.

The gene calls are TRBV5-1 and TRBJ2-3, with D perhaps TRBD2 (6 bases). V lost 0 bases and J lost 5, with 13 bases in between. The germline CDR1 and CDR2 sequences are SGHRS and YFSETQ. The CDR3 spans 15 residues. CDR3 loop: CASSLGWRDVDTQYF. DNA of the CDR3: TGCGCCAGCAGCTTGGGATGGAGGGATGTAGATACGCAGTATTTT.

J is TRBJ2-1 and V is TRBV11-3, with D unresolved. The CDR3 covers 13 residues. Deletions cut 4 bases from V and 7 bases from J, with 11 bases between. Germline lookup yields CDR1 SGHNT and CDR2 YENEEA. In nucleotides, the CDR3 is TGTGCCAGCAGCTCCCGGATCGGGAATGAGCAGTTCTTC. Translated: CASSSRIGNEQFF.

The CDR3 reads CASSSGTGPSYEQYF. The CDR3 DNA follows: TGTGCCAGTAGCTCAGGGACAGGGCCATCCTACGAGCAGTACTTC. The V gene is TRBV19, the J gene TRBJ2-7, with 9 bases fitting TRBD1. The V and J ends lost 6 bases and 1 base, in that order; junction bases with no gene match: 7. This CDR3 has 15 residues. Germline V CDR1 and CDR2: LNHDA, SQIVND (reference sequence).

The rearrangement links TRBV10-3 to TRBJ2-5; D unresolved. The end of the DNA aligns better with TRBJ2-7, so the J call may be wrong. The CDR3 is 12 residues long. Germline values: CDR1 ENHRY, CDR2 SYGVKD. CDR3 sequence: CAISEGAYEQYF. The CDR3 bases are TGTGCCATCAGTGAAGGAGCCTACGAGCAGTACTTC.

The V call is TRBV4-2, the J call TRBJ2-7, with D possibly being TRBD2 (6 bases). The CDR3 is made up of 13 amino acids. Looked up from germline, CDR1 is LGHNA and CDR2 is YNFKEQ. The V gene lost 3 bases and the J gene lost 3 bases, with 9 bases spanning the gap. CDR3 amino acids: CASSHQGGYEQYF. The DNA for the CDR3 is TGTGCCAGCAGCCACCAGGGAGGCTACGAGCAGTACTTC.

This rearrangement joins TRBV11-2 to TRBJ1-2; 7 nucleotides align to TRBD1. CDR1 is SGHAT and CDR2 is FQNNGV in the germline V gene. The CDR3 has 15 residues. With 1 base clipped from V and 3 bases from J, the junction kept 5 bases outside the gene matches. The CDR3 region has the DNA TGTGCCAGCAGCTTAGCTTACGGGACAGACTATGGCTACACCTTC. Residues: CASSLAYGTDYGYTF.

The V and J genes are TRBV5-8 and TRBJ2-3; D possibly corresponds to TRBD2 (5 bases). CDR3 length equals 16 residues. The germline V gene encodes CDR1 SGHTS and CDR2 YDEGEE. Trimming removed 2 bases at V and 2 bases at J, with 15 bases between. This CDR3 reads CASSLRPVGDTDTQYF. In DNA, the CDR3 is TGTGCCAGCAGCTTACGCCCGGTCGGGGACACAGATACGCAGTATTTT.